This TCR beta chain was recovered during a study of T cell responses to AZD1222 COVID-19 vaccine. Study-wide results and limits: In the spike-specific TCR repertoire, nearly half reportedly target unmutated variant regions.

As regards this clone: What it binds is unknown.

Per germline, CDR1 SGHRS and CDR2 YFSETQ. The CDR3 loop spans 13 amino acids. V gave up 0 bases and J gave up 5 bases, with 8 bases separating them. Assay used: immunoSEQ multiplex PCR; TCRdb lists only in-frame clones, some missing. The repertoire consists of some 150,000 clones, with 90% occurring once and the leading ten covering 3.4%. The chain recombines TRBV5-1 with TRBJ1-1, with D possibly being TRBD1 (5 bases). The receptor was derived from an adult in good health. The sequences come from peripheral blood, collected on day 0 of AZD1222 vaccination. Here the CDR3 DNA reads TGCGCCAGCAGCTTGGGGGCAGGGACTGAAGCTTTCTTT. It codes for CASSLGAGTEAFF.